These 28 T cell receptor beta chains share one sample of origin, sequenced in a study of regulatory T cells in long-lasting Graves disease. Regarding time point: persistent/refractory GD, antithyroid drugs over 5 years with positive TRAb. Isolated PBMC RNA provided the starting material for the TCR library. Arm-PCR of CDR3 regions and iRepertoire HTBI primers were used to build TCR beta libraries. TCRdb analysed the multiplex PCR reads with MiXCR anew, one entry per CDR3 protein. The sample has about 290,000 distinct CDR3 sequences; roughly 21% are singletons. The material was peripheral blood mononuclear cells (PBMCs), obtained when the disease was refractory, from a patient treated with antithyroid drugs. These receptors came from a female donor with Graves disease.

The chain links TRBV20-1 to TRBJ2-5; D tentatively reads TRBD1 or TRBD2 (5 bases each). Germline loops: CDR1 DFQATT, CDR2 SNEGSKA (reference sequence). The length of the CDR3 is 14 residues. Between the trimmed V and J ends, which lost 1 base and 1 base, there was a span of 10 bases. The CDR3 sequence: CSARGGYSQETQYF. The CDR3 nucleotides read TGCAGTGCTAGAGGGGGGTATTCCCAAGAGACCCAGTACTTC.

This clonotype was seen a handful of times. V gene TRBV20-1 combines with J gene TRBJ2-2; the D is unclear. Trimming left V 6 bases short and J 3 bases short, with 11 bases between. There are 13 residues in the CDR3. Germline V gene lookup returns CDR1 DFQATT and CDR2 SNEGSKA (reference sequence). CDR3 coding DNA: TGCAGTGCCCCTAGACGGTACACCGGGGAGCTGTTTTTT. Its translation: CSAPRRYTGELFF.

This clonotype showed up just a few times. The chain recombines TRBV28 with TRBJ2-5; D might be TRBD2 (5 bases). The J call may be faulty, since TRBJ2-1 better matches the DNA end. The CDR3 extends over 14 amino acids. Germline lookup yields CDR1 MDHEN and CDR2 SYDVKM. CDR3 residues: CASSPRTGYNEQFF. The CDR3 nucleotides read TGTGCCAGCAGTCCTCGGACTGGTTACAATGAGCAGTTCTTC.

The chain combines TRBV27 with TRBJ1-1; 8 bases line up with TRBD1. V lost 6 bases and J lost 10; bases outside the gene matches: 7. Germline loops: CDR1 MNHEY, CDR2 SMNVEV (reference sequence). The CDR3 loop spans 12 amino acids. The CDR3 here is CASSPSGQVAFF. The CDR3 DNA follows: TGTGCCAGCAGCCCATCGGGACAGGTAGCTTTCTTT.

In this sample, this clonotype turned up many times. This sequence joins TRBV6-5 and TRBJ1-6; tentatively, D is TRBD1 (6 bases). V gave up 2 bases and J gave up 5 bases, with 10 bases separating them. Germline values: CDR1 MNHEY, CDR2 SVGAGI. The CDR3 is made up of 15 amino acids. CDR3 nucleotides: TGTGCCAGCAGTTACGGGGACACCCATAATTCACCCCTCCACTTT. Translating it yields CASSYGDTHNSPLHF.

This clonotype turned up a few times. This chain joins TRBV7-2 and TRBJ2-4; 7 bases are shared with TRBD2. From germline, CDR1 is SGHTA and CDR2 FQGNSA. The V and J ends lost 5 bases and 1 base, in that order; junction bases with no gene match: 8. This CDR3 is built from 16 residues. The CDR3 sequence: CASSPEGGAAKNIQYF. CDR3 nucleotides: TGTGCCAGCAGCCCAGAGGGAGGGGCGGCCAAAAACATTCAGTACTTC.

This clonotype was detected only a few times. A read error may produce the germline difference seen at one junction end. The chain couples TRBV20-1 to TRBJ1-4; D possibly corresponds to TRBD1 (5 bases). The CDR3 spans 13 residues. The germline CDR1 and CDR2 sequences are DFQATT and SNEGSKA (reference sequence). CDR3 DNA: TGCAGTGCTGGTGGGGGAGCTAATGAGAAACTGTTTTTT. This gives the protein CSAGGGANEKLFF.

This clonotype was counted only a few times. This chain uses TRBV28 with TRBJ2-2, with D maybe TRBD2 (5 bases). Germline V gives CDR1 MDHEN, CDR2 SYDVKM. The V end lost 3 bases, the J end lost 0 bases, and 14 bases lay between the germline ends. CDR3 size: 17 residues. The CDR3 sequence is CASSFEEGRPNTGELFF. CDR3 DNA sequence: TGTGCCAGCAGTTTTGAAGAGGGCAGACCGAACACCGGGGAGCTGTTTTTT.

This clonotype was observed many times. This chain joins TRBV28 and TRBJ2-7; 9 positions agree with TRBD2. The CDR3 consists of 16 residues. The ends lost 5 bases at V and 5 bases at J; junction bases unmatched: 13. Germline loops: CDR1 MDHEN, CDR2 SYDVKM. In DNA, the CDR3 is TGTGCCAGCAGTGCCTTAGCGGGAGCCGGTAGGAACGAGCAGTACTTC. This sequence encodes CASSALAGAGRNEQYF.

The chain carries TRBV6-2 or TRBV6-3 and TRBJ2-5; D is possibly TRBD2 (6 bases). The V end was cut by 6 bases, the J end by 1 base, with 18 bases between. This CDR3 region has 16 residues. The V gene's germline CDR1 is MNHEY and CDR2 SVGEGT. As DNA, the CDR3 is TGTGCCAGCAGCGCAACCAAAGGAGGGATCCAAGAGACCCAGTACTTC. Its protein is CASSATKGGIQETQYF.

Many counts were recorded for this clonotype. The CDR3 sequence is CASSLDRVRETQYF. The DNA of the CDR3 is TGTGCCAGCAGTCTCGACAGGGTGCGGGAGACCCAGTACTTC. The chain employs TRBV28 and TRBJ2-5, with 7 bases that match TRBD1. CDR1 is MDHEN and CDR2 is SYDVKM in the germline V gene. The CDR3 has 14 amino acids. Trimming cost V 5 bases and J 5 bases; bases outside gene matches: 8.

This clonotype was observed a handful of times. A read error may produce the germline difference seen at one junction end. The genes are TRBV3-1 and TRBJ2-2; tentatively, D is TRBD1 (6 bases). Looked up from germline, CDR1 is LGHDT and CDR2 is YNNKEL (reference sequence). The CDR3 contains 15 residues. This CDR3 reads CASSPQGLNTEELFF. Here the CDR3 DNA reads TGTGCCAGCAGCCCCCAGGGGTTAAACACCGAGGAGCTGTTTTTT. Drawing the rest from reference TRBV3-1 and TRBJ2-2, the complete variable domain is DTAVSQTPKYLVTQMGNDKSIKCEQNLGHDTMYWYKQDSKKFLKIMFSYNNKELIINETVPNRFSPKSPDKAHLNLHINSLELGDSAVYFCASSPQGLNTEELFFGEGSRLTVL.

V is TRBV3-1 and J is TRBJ2-4; no clear D. Trimming cost V 1 base and J 10 bases, with 5 bases left between them. The germline V gene has CDR1 LGHDT and CDR2 YNNKEL (reference sequence). The CDR3 runs 11 residues. CDR3 protein: CASSQAMIQYF. The CDR3, as DNA: TGTGCCAGCAGCCAAGCTATGATTCAGTACTTC. Looking up the rest from reference TRBV3-1 and TRBJ2-4 gives the full variable domain: DTAVSQTPKYLVTQMGNDKSIKCEQNLGHDTMYWYKQDSKKFLKIMFSYNNKELIINETVPNRFSPKSPDKAHLNLHINSLELGDSAVYFCASSQAMIQYFGAGTRLSVL.

In this sample, this clonotype turned up many times. The chain has TRBV20-1 and TRBJ1-4, with a possible D match to TRBD1 (5 bases). The CDR3 spans 17 residues. From germline, CDR1 is DFQATT and CDR2 SNEGSKA (reference sequence). Trimming cost V 0 bases and J 3 bases, with 17 bases left between them. CDR3 nucleotides: TGCAGTGCTAGAGATTACAGGACCGCCGCGGCTAATGAAAAACTGTTTTTT. It yields the protein CSARDYRTAAANEKLFF.

The V call is TRBV12-3 or TRBV12-4, the J call TRBJ2-3, with D perhaps matching TRBD1 or TRBD2 (5 bases each). V shed 5 bases and J shed 6 bases, with 15 bases lying between them. The CDR3 spans 14 residues. CDR3 region: CASSRDRLGDTQYF. The CDR3 coding sequence is TGTGCCAGCAGTAGGGACCGCCTGGGCGATACGCAGTATTTT.

The chain is built from TRBV7-2 and TRBJ1-1; TRBD1 aligns across 10 bases. CDR1 is SGHTA, CDR2 FQGNSA, per germline. J lost 7 bases, V lost 3 bases, and 8 bases had no gene match. This CDR3 is built from 15 residues. CDR3 residues: CASSFDRGRNREAFF. The CDR3 nucleotides read TGTGCCAGCAGCTTCGACAGGGGGCGGAATCGTGAAGCTTTCTTT.

The genes are TRBV20-1 and TRBJ1-1; D call uncertain. The germline V gene has CDR1 DFQATT and CDR2 SNEGSKA (reference sequence). V lost 3 bases to trimming and J lost 4 bases, with 18 bases between them. This CDR3 has 15 amino acids. CDR3 in amino acids: CSASPSRSYGTEAFF. The CDR3 DNA follows: TGCAGTGCTAGCCCTTCCCGATCGTACGGCACTGAAGCTTTCTTT.

This clonotype was recorded a few times. The chain joins TRBV7-9 to TRBJ2-7, with D unresolved. The CDR3 runs to 13 residues. Germline CDR1 SEHNR, CDR2 FQNEAQ (reference sequence). Trimming took 5 bases from V and 3 from J, leaving 11 bases between them. CDR3 in DNA: TGTGCCAGCAGCCAACCGGGCAACTACGAGCAGTACTTC. This translates into CASSQPGNYEQYF. Based on the CDR3 plus reference TRBV7-9 and TRBJ2-7, the full variable domain is DTGVSQNPRHKITKRGQNVTFRCDPISEHNRLYWYRQTLGQGPEFLTYFQNEAQLEKSRLLSDRFSAERPKGSFSTLEIQRTEQGDSAMYLCASSQPGNYEQYFGPGTRLTVT.

In this sample, this clonotype turned up many times. The chain employs TRBV27 and TRBJ1-5; 10 bases agree with TRBD1. CDR1 and CDR2 from the germline V gene are MNHEY and SMNVEV (reference sequence). Germline trimming cut 2 bases from V and 2 bases from J; bases unmatched to any gene: 0. CDR3 length equals 15 residues. In DNA form, the CDR3 reads TGTGCCAGCAGTTTAGGGACAGGGGGCAATCAGCCCCAGCATTTT. This codes for CASSLGTGGNQPQHF.

The rearrangement joins TRBV7-2 to TRBJ2-3; TRBD2 agrees at 8 bases. After removal of 0 bases from V and 3 bases from J, the junction contained 2 bases not matched to a gene. There are 15 residues in the CDR3. From germline, CDR1 is SGHTA and CDR2 FQGNSA. The CDR3 DNA reads as TGTGCCAGCAGCTTAGCTTTAGCGGGAACAGATACGCAGTATTTT. Its translation: CASSLALAGTDTQYF.

The J gene is TRBJ2-3, the V gene TRBV7-2; 14 bases match TRBD2. V dropped 3 bases and J dropped 0; count of bases not matched to a gene: 5. CDR3 size: 18 residues. Germline assignment: CDR1 SGHTA and CDR2 FQGNSA. CDR3 sequence (DNA): TGTGCCAGCAGCTTCGGGACTAGCGGGAGAAGGAGCACAGATACGCAGTATTTT. It specifies CASSFGTSGRRSTDTQYF.

In this sample, this clonotype turned up a few times. This chain uses TRBV7-9 with TRBJ2-7; D unclear. From germline, CDR1 is SEHNR and CDR2 FQNEAQ (reference sequence). The CDR3 is made up of 13 amino acids. Trimming shortened V by 2 bases and J by 2 bases, and 7 bases separated the two germline ends. The CDR3 region has the DNA TGTGCCAGCAGCTTAATGACCACCTACGAGCAGTACTTC. This encodes CASSLMTTYEQYF.

The rearrangement joins TRBV10-3 to TRBJ1-1; no clear D. This CDR3 is 13 amino acids long. V was trimmed by 7 bases and J by 3 bases, leaving 12 bases between them. Germline CDR1 ENHRY, CDR2 SYGVKD. The CDR3 protein is CAINNNGDTEAFF. In DNA form, the CDR3 reads TGTGCCATCAACAACAACGGGGACACTGAAGCTTTCTTT.

The chain carries TRBV9 and TRBJ2-7; 7 nucleotides line up with TRBD2. Unmatched junction bases numbered 6, after V lost 0 bases and J lost 0 bases. The CDR3 is made up of 16 amino acids. Germline CDR1 reads SGDLS; CDR2 reads YYNGEE. The CDR3 DNA is TGTGCCAGCAGCGTAGGCGGGAGCGGAAGCTCCTACGAGCAGTACTTC. Translated: CASSVGGSGSSYEQYF.

This clonotype appeared a few times. This chain connects TRBV9 to TRBJ2-1; 10 nucleotides align to TRBD1. This CDR3 contains 16 residues. Germline V gene lookup returns CDR1 SGDLS and CDR2 YYNGEE. Germline trimming cut 3 bases from V and 1 base from J; bases unmatched to any gene: 4. CDR3 bases: TGTGCCAGCAGCGCCAGACAGGGGGCTTCCTACAATGAGCAGTTCTTC. As protein: CASSARQGASYNEQFF.

This clonotype has at least ten counts. The chain uses TRBV5-5 and TRBJ1-2, with D possibly TRBD1 on 5 matching bases. The V and J ends lost 6 bases and 9 bases respectively, with 21 bases between them. CDR1 is SGHKS and CDR2 is YYEKEE in the germline V gene (reference sequence). CDR3 length equals 14 residues. The CDR3 spells CASNPSLGESRYTF. The DNA of the CDR3 is TGTGCCAGCAACCCTTCTTTGGGGGAGTCGCGCTACACCTTC.

The rearrangement links TRBV6-6 to TRBJ2-7, with D possibly called TRBD1 or TRBD2 (6 bases each). The CDR3 spans 17 residues. Germline V gene sequence: CDR1 MNHNY, CDR2 SVGAGI (reference sequence). Trimming stripped 0 bases from V and 0 bases from J, with 15 bases between. The CDR3 coding sequence is TGTGCCAGCAGTTACTCGGTAGGGGGGTCGAGCTCCTACGAGCAGTACTTC. Protein product: CASSYSVGGSSSYEQYF.

This sequence joins TRBV11-2 and TRBJ1-1; D gene uncertain. The germline CDR1 and CDR2 sequences are SGHAT and FQNNGV. This CDR3 is built from 12 residues. V was pared by 6 bases and J by 2 bases, with 7 bases between. The CDR3 DNA reads as TGTGCCAGCAGGAAATTAAACACTGAAGCTTTCTTT. Protein sequence: CASRKLNTEAFF.